Listed below are T cell receptor beta chains from one sample, sequenced in a study of identical twins. TCRdb fed the 5' RACE reads into MiXCR, producing one record per CDR3 protein. This sample carries 1.5 million to 2 million distinct CDR3 sequences, about 30% of them seen once, and the ten largest clones take 0.27%. The sample taken for sequencing was cord blood. All receptors derive from a newborn girl in good health. The CDR3 runs from the conserved cysteine through the conserved F or W. The D gene is left open where the match is weak. Size values are once, few and many counts, or a class for expanded clones, and some rows have none.

-	TRBV6-6	TRBJ1-1	-	TGTGCCAGCAGTTACAAATACAGCCCTCTGGAGGCTTTCTTT	CASSYKYSPLEAFF
-	TRBV6-6	TRBJ2-3	-	TGTGCCAGCACCTCGAGGTTATTTAGCGGCACAGATACGCAGTATTTT	CASTSRLFSGTDTQYF
-	TRBV20-1	TRBJ1-2	-	TGCAGTGCTAGGGACGGGCGGGGCTACACCTTC	CSARDGRGYTF
-	TRBV19	TRBJ2-1	-	TGTGCCAGTAGTCAAGGCGATTACAGTGAGCAGTTCTTC	CASSQGDYSEQFF
-	TRBV2	TRBJ1-6	few	TGTGCCAGCAGCGGTGAGGGAGGTAATTCACCCCTCCACTTT	CASSGEGGNSPLHF
-	TRBV24-1	TRBJ2-7	-	TGTGCCACCAGTGATTTTTGGGGCGAGCAGTACTTC	CATSDFWGEQYF
TRBD1	TRBV3-1	TRBJ1-2	few	TGTGCCAGCAGCCTTCGACAGGGGGCCTATTATGGCTACACCTTC	CASSLRQGAYYGYTF
TRBD2	TRBV9	TRBJ2-1	few	TGTGCCAGCAGCGTAAGGGGACTAGACTACAATGAGCAGTTCTTC	CASSVRGLDYNEQFF
-	TRBV11-2	TRBJ2-7	-	TGTGCCAGCAGAATTTCCAGGGGATCCTACGAGCAGTACTTC	CASRISRGSYEQYF
-	TRBV6-1	TRBJ2-1	-	TGTGCCAGCAGTGAAGCGGCGGGCGCTTACAATGAGCAGTTCTTC	CASSEAAGAYNEQFF
-	TRBV4-1	TRBJ2-7	-	TGCGCCAGCAGCCCCAACTATAGCCCCTACGAGCAGTACTTC	CASSPNYSPYEQYF
TRBD1	TRBV6-1	TRBJ1-1	few	TGTGCCAGCAGTAGAGGGGGCGTCACTGAAGCTTTCTTT	CASSRGGVTEAFF
-	TRBV11-2	TRBJ2-3	-	TGTGCCAGCAGCTTAAACCTAGCAGGGGGGCGGGTGGGAGATACGCAGTATTTT	CASSLNLAGGRVGDTQYF
-	TRBV10-2	TRBJ2-3	-	TGCGCCAGCAGTCGGAGAAAATCCACAGATACGCAGTATTTT	CASSRRKSTDTQYF
TRBD2	TRBV28	TRBJ2-3	-	TGTGCCAGCAGTTTACTAGCGGGTATCACTAGCACAGATACGCAGTATTTT	CASSLLAGITSTDTQYF
-	TRBV20-1	TRBJ2-4	-	TGCAGTGGGCGGATAGGGGTGGACCAAAACATTCAGTACTTC	CSGRIGVDQNIQYF
TRBD1	TRBV20-1	TRBJ2-3	few	TGCAGTGCTAGACGTCGGGGCAGGGGGAATCCAGATACGCAGTATTTT	CSARRRGRGNPDTQYF
-	TRBV20-1	TRBJ1-2	few	TGCAGTGCTAGAGAAGGACTCCTGTATGGCTACACCTTC	CSAREGLLYGYTF